One and the same sample provided the 22 T cell receptor beta chains below, sequenced in a study of human T cells and chemical hapten exposure. Individual cDNA molecules in this library carried unique molecular identifiers. MiXCR, run by TCRdb on the reads, gives a single entry per CDR3 protein. This repertoire shows around 120,000 distinct CDR3 sequences, roughly 8.5% found once; its top ten account for about 1.4%. Before extraction, the whole blood was not fractionated, and total RNA was taken from it. Sequenced material: whole blood. The receptors here all came from a human donor in good health. Some clones in this sample may be carry-over from other donors' samples.

The chain recombines TRBV4-1 with TRBJ2-5; 9 bases are a match to TRBD2. The germline CDR1 and CDR2 sequences are MGHRA and YSYEKL. V was clipped by 4 bases and J by 11 bases; unmatched bases: 8. The CDR3 is 13 residues long. CDR3 nucleotides: TGCGCCAGCAGCCCGGGACTAGCTCACCGGCAGTACTTC. Protein sequence: CASSPGLAHRQYF.

The chain employs TRBV5-1 and TRBJ1-2; D unresolved. Germline CDR1 reads SGHRS; CDR2 reads YFSETQ. The V gene lost 3 bases and the J gene lost 5 bases, with 11 bases spanning the gap. There are 13 residues in the CDR3. CDR3 loop: CASSSDAGYGYTF. In DNA form, the CDR3 reads TGCGCCAGCAGCTCGGACGCGGGGTATGGCTACACCTTC.

This clonotype occurred many times. The chain joins TRBV29-1 to TRBJ2-2; 7 bases agree with TRBD1. CDR1 is SQVTM, CDR2 ANQGSEA, per germline. Unmatched junction bases numbered 4, after V lost 5 bases and J lost 1 base. This CDR3 is built from 14 residues. Here the CDR3 DNA reads TGCAGCGTTCAGACAGGGCAGAACACCGGGGAGCTGTTTTTT. The encoded protein is CSVQTGQNTGELFF.

This clonotype was found a few times. The genes are TRBV20-1 and TRBJ2-1, with TRBD2 identical over 8 bases. The CDR3 is 13 residues long. CDR1 and CDR2 from the germline V gene are DFQATT and SNEGSKA (reference sequence). Losses at the gene ends were 7 bases for V and 0 bases for J; bases not matched to a gene: 2. The CDR3, as DNA: TGCAGTGTACTAGCGGTCTCCTACAATGAGCAGTTCTTC. This codes for CSVLAVSYNEQFF.

This clonotype showed up just a few times. The chain joins TRBV20-1 to TRBJ1-4; maybe TRBD1 (6 bases). CDR1 is DFQATT, CDR2 SNEGSKA, per germline (reference sequence). The V and J ends lost 0 bases and 8 bases respectively, with 13 bases between them. This CDR3 contains 14 residues. The CDR3 loop reads CSARDWTVGEKLFF. The CDR3, as DNA: TGCAGTGCTAGAGACTGGACAGTGGGGGAAAAACTGTTTTTT.

In this sample, this clonotype turned up many times. The CDR3 sequence is CASCGPHEKLFF. In DNA, the CDR3 is TGTGCCAGCTGCGGACCCCATGAAAAACTGTTTTTT. The genes are TRBV6-2 or TRBV6-3 and TRBJ1-4, with D unresolved. The CDR3 has 12 amino acids. Trimming removed 8 bases from V and 6 bases from J, with 10 bases in between. The germline gives CDR1 MNHEY, CDR2 SVGEGT.

This clonotype has more than one count but fewer than ten. J is TRBJ2-7 and V is TRBV4-1; TRBD1 matches at 8 bases. Germline loops: CDR1 MGHRA, CDR2 YSYEKL. The junction had 10 bases not matched to a gene; V was cut back by 3 bases and J by 3 bases. The CDR3 sequence is 16 residues long. CDR3 sequence reads: CASSQGDRPTYYEQYF. Here the CDR3 DNA reads TGCGCCAGCAGCCAGGGGGACAGGCCTACCTACTACGAGCAGTACTTC.

V usage is TRBV7-2 and J usage is TRBJ1-3; D is uncertain. This CDR3 spans 15 amino acids. Germline V lookup: CDR1 SGHTA, CDR2 FQGNSA. Trimming cost V 2 bases and J 4 bases, with 12 bases left between them. The CDR3 DNA is TGTGCCAGCAGCTTAATCGTAGGAGGCGGAAACACCATATATTTT. Protein product: CASSLIVGGGNTIYF.

The chain uses TRBV5-1 and TRBJ2-7, with 9 bases that match TRBD2. CDR1 SGHRS and CDR2 YFSETQ come from the germline V gene. The ends lost 4 bases at V and 4 bases at J; junction bases unmatched: 6. This CDR3 is built from 14 residues. The CDR3 nucleotides read TGCGCCAGCAGCGGCGGGGGGGGCAGGTACGAGCAGTACTTC. This codes for CASSGGGGRYEQYF.

This chain links TRBV24-1 with TRBJ2-3; TRBD2 matches at 8 bases. The CDR3 totals 16 residues. With V trimmed by 4 bases and J by 0 bases, 5 bases remained unmatched. Germline V gene data show CDR1 as KGHDR and CDR2 as SFDVKD. CDR3 loop: CATSDVAGTSTDTQYF. The CDR3, as DNA: TGTGCCACCAGTGACGTAGCGGGGACTAGCACAGATACGCAGTATTTT.

The chain joins TRBV29-1 to TRBJ1-2, with D maybe TRBD1 (6 bases). Germline V gene data show CDR1 as SQVTM and CDR2 as ANQGSEA. V dropped 6 bases and J dropped 2 bases, with 10 bases sitting between them. The CDR3 contains 12 residues. CDR3 in amino acids: CSVATGNYGYTF. For the CDR3, the DNA is TGCAGCGTCGCCACAGGGAACTATGGCTACACCTTC.

This clonotype was seen more than once but under ten times. V is TRBV12-5 and J is TRBJ2-3; D not resolved. Germline V gene data show CDR1 as LGHNT and CDR2 as FRNRAP. Trimming cost V 3 bases and J 4 bases, with 8 bases left between them. The CDR3 contains 13 residues. In nucleotides, the CDR3 is TGTGCTAGTGGTTTTGGTGGGGCAGATACGCAGTATTTT. It specifies CASGFGGADTQYF.

This clonotype came up a few times. This rearrangement joins TRBV12-3 or TRBV12-4 to TRBJ1-5; D gene unclear. V was shortened by 3 bases and J by 9 bases, with 12 bases between the two germline ends. The CDR3 runs to 13 residues. CDR3: CASSFETSWPQHF. The DNA of the CDR3 is TGTGCCAGCAGTTTCGAGACCAGTTGGCCCCAGCATTTT.

This clonotype was observed a handful of times. The chain carries TRBV18 and TRBJ1-1, with D possibly matching TRBD1 (6 bases). The V gene's germline CDR1 is KGHSH and CDR2 LQKENI. V lost 2 bases to trimming and J lost 3 bases, with 13 bases between them. The CDR3 has 15 amino acids. CDR3 DNA sequence: TGTGCCAGCTCACCAATAGGACAGACAGACACTGAAGCTTTCTTT. This encodes CASSPIGQTDTEAFF.

The rearrangement links TRBV6-5 to TRBJ2-1; 11 nucleotides line up with TRBD2. The germline CDR1 and CDR2 sequences are MNHEY and SVGAGI. The CDR3 contains 17 residues. Trimming cost V 0 bases and J 0 bases; bases outside gene matches: 1. In DNA, the CDR3 is TGTGCCAGCAGTTACTCAACTAGCGGGGGCTCCTACAATGAGCAGTTCTTC. Translated, it gives CASSYSTSGGSYNEQFF.

The sample holds many counts of this clonotype. The chain recombines TRBV20-1 with TRBJ1-3, with no clear D. Per germline, CDR1 DFQATT and CDR2 SNEGSKA (reference sequence). The CDR3 contains 11 residues. V lost 8 bases and J 0 bases, leaving 5 bases between the germline ends. The CDR3 here is CSPSSGNTIYF. CDR3 coding DNA: TGCAGTCCGAGCTCTGGAAACACCATATATTTT.

In this sample, this clonotype turned up a few times. The chain links TRBV3-1 to TRBJ2-7; tentatively, D is TRBD1 (5 bases). This CDR3 is built from 14 residues. Germline lookup yields CDR1 LGHDT and CDR2 YNNKEL (reference sequence). V was shortened by 1 base and J by 10 bases, with 17 bases between the two germline ends. The CDR3 DNA follows: TGTGCCAGCAGCCAAGTGCACAGGTCGGGCGATCAGTACTTC. The encoded protein is CASSQVHRSGDQYF.

The genes are TRBV3-1 and TRBJ2-3; D may be TRBD2 (5 bases). V shed 4 bases and J shed 2 bases, with 13 bases lying between them. Per the germline V gene, CDR1 is LGHDT and CDR2 is YNNKEL (reference sequence). This CDR3 is built from 15 residues. The CDR3 loop reads CASSPTAGDTDTQYF. CDR3 sequence (DNA): TGTGCCAGCAGCCCCACGGCCGGGGACACAGATACGCAGTATTTT.

This clonotype was seen more than once but under ten times. An end of the junction does not agree with germline; a read error may underlie this. V usage is TRBV6-1 and J usage is TRBJ2-7, with D perhaps matching TRBD1 or TRBD2 (5 bases each). Germline V CDR1 and CDR2: MNHNS, SASEGT. The CDR3 extends over 11 amino acids. CDR3 protein: CASNRRDEEYF. CDR3 DNA sequence: TGTGCCAGCAACAGACGGGACGAGGAGTACTTC.

This clonotype was found a few times. This chain uses TRBV6-2 or TRBV6-3 with TRBJ2-1, with D maybe TRBD2 (5 bases). Germline V gives CDR1 MNHEY, CDR2 SVGEGT. V was shortened by 6 bases and J by 0 bases, with 12 bases between the two germline ends. CDR3 length: 15 amino acids. In nucleotides, the CDR3 is TGTGCCAGCAGGAGCCCTGGGAGCTCCTACAATGAGCAGTTCTTC. It yields the protein CASRSPGSSYNEQFF.

This clonotype was picked up many times. The chain is built from TRBV29-1 and TRBJ2-1, with D unclear. This CDR3 spans 12 amino acids. Germline V lookup: CDR1 SQVTM, CDR2 ANQGSEA. V dropped 6 bases and J dropped 8 bases, with 14 bases sitting between them. This CDR3 reads CSVRGPADEQFF. The CDR3 DNA reads TGCAGCGTGAGAGGACCGGCGGATGAGCAGTTCTTC.

In nucleotides, the CDR3 is TGTGCCAGCAGCCCCGGGGGGCTGAGCACCGGGGAGCTGTTTTTT. Its protein product is CASSPGGLSTGELFF. This sequence joins TRBV11-3 and TRBJ2-2; D is possibly TRBD2 (7 bases). V lost 5 bases and J 4 bases, leaving 14 bases between the germline ends. This CDR3 has 15 residues. Germline CDR1 and CDR2: SGHNT and YENEEA.